These T cell receptor beta chains were read from a single sample in a study of T cell responses to AZD1222 COVID-19 vaccine. Clones were read by immunoSEQ multiplex PCR, and TCRdb kept only the in-frame ones, dropping some. The table has 100,000 to 150,000 clones, 93% seen once. The starting material was peripheral blood, obtained on day 0 of AZD1222 vaccination. Receptor source: an adult in good health. Each CDR3 is given with its conserved first and last residue. A D gene is named only where the DNA matches it firmly. Some rows have no size entry. The others give once, few or many, or a class for an expanded clone.

abundance | j_gene | d_gene | v_gene | CDR3aa | CDR3nt
NA | TRBJ2-5 | NA | TRBV28 | CASGGNGARQETQYF | TGTGCCAGCGGAGGGAATGGGGCTAGGCAAGAGACCCAGTACTTC
NA | TRBJ2-1 | NA | TRBV6-6 | CASSYSMWGQFF | TGTGCCAGCAGTTACTCGATGTGGGGACAGTTCTTC
NA | TRBJ1-4 | NA | TRBV18 | CASSPTHDEKLFF | TGTGCCAGCTCACCAACCCATGATGAAAAACTGTTTTTT
NA | TRBJ1-2 | NA | TRBV28 | CASSLGGYGYTF | TGTGCCAGCAGTTTAGGAGGGTATGGCTACACCTTC
once | TRBJ1-4 | NA | TRBV4-1 | CASSQDRGRNEKLFF | TGCGCCAGCAGCCAAGATCGAGGGAGAAATGAAAAACTGTTTTTT
NA | TRBJ2-2 | NA | TRBV6-5 | CASGALGELFF | TGTGCCAGCGGGGCTCTCGGGGAGCTGTTTTTT
NA | TRBJ2-3 | TRBD1 | TRBV2 | CASSVFPGQGRDTQYF | TGTGCCAGCAGTGTCTTCCCGGGACAGGGGAGAGATACGCAGTATTTT
NA | TRBJ2-3 | TRBD1 | TRBV4-3 | CASSQKIWGQVQADTQYF | TGCGCCAGCAGCCAGAAGATCTGGGGACAGGTACAGGCGGATACGCAGTATTTT
NA | TRBJ1-1 | NA | TRBV10-3 | CAISNYRVRNTEAFF | TGTGCCATCAGTAACTACAGGGTTCGGAACACTGAAGCTTTCTTT
NA | TRBJ2-7 | NA | TRBV9 | CASSVGGQYEQYF | TGTGCCAGCAGCGTAGGCGGCCAATACGAGCAGTACTTC
once | TRBJ2-1 | NA | TRBV11-3 | CASSSRDRHNEQFF | TGTGCCAGCAGCTCTAGGGACCGTCACAATGAGCAGTTCTTC
NA | TRBJ2-7 | NA | TRBV12-3/TRBV12-4 | CASTKVGYEQYF | TGTGCCAGCACTAAAGTAGGATACGAGCAGTACTTC
NA | TRBJ1-3 | TRBD1 | TRBV7-8 | CASSSRGRGRSGNTIYF | TGTGCCAGCAGCTCTAGAGGCAGGGGGAGAAGTGGGAACACCATATATTTT
NA | TRBJ1-5 | TRBD1 | TRBV30 | CAWSQPRPGQGNQPQHF | TGTGCCTGGAGTCAACCCCGCCCGGGACAGGGGAATCAGCCCCAGCATTTT
NA | TRBJ1-4 | NA | TRBV6-2/TRBV6-3 | CASSYRGLYEKKLFF | TGTGCCAGCAGTTACCGGGGCCTTTACGAAAAAAAACTGTTTTTT
NA | TRBJ2-1 | TRBD1 | TRBV23-1 | CASRHSEGQYNEQFF | TGCGCCAGCAGGCACTCCGAGGGACAGTACAATGAGCAGTTCTTC
few | TRBJ2-7 | TRBD2 | TRBV11-2 | CASSSLASGPSYEQYF | TGTGCCAGCAGCTCCCTCGCTAGCGGACCCTCCTACGAGCAGTACTTC
NA | TRBJ1-2 | TRBD1 | TRBV5-1 | CACGDSMSSYTF | TGCGCCTGCGGGGACAGTATGAGTAGCTACACCTTC
NA | TRBJ2-5 | NA | TRBV7-9 | CASSLRGGLQETQYF | TGTGCCAGCAGCTTAAGAGGGGGGCTCCAAGAGACCCAGTACTTC
NA | TRBJ1-2 | NA | TRBV7-2 | CASGQLLYGYTF | TGTGCCAGCGGACAGTTGCTCTATGGCTACACCTTC
few | TRBJ2-7 | NA | TRBV27 | CASSRRVNAYEQYF | TGTGCCAGCAGCCGGAGGGTAAATGCCTACGAGCAGTACTTC
NA | TRBJ1-1 | TRBD1 | TRBV9 | CASSVEGGARNTEAFF | TGTGCCAGCAGCGTAGAAGGGGGCGCTCGGAACACTGAAGCTTTCTTT
NA | TRBJ1-1 | NA | TRBV15 | CATRLGGGLNTEAFF | TGTGCCACCAGGCTAGGGGGGGGCTTGAACACTGAAGCTTTCTTT
NA | TRBJ1-2 | NA | TRBV19 | CASSIQGDYGYTF | TGTGCCAGTAGTATACAGGGCGACTATGGCTACACCTTC
once | TRBJ1-5 | NA | TRBV4-1 | CASSHRLGGKNQPQHF | TGCGCCAGCAGCCATCGCTTGGGCGGGAAAAATCAGCCCCAGCATTTT
NA | TRBJ1-1 | NA | TRBV30 | CAWSVLSVNTEAFF | TGTGCCTGGAGTGTACTCTCTGTGAACACTGAAGCTTTCTTT
NA | TRBJ1-1 | NA | TRBV6-5 | CASSYSWGFTEAFF | TGTGCCAGCAGTTACTCATGGGGTTTCACTGAAGCTTTCTTT